These T cell receptor beta chains were read from a single sample in a study of Ad26.COV2.S vaccination and SARS-CoV-2 variants. The protocol was immunoSEQ multiplex PCR, while the TCRdb copy is restricted to in-frame clones and leaves out a portion. The profile shows 350,000 to 500,000 clones, roughly 87% of them singletons. The material was peripheral blood, obtained in a trial of Ad26.COV2.S vaccine versus placebo. The receptor set was obtained from a person between 18 and 59 years old who received the Ad26.COV2.S COVID-19 vaccine or a placebo. Each CDR3 is given with its conserved first and last residue. D genes are given only for firm matches. For some rows the clone size is stated as once, few or many, or as a class when expanded; others skip it.

clone_size | cdr3_length | d_call | j_call | v_call | cdr3_aa | cdr3_nt
few | 13 | . | TRBJ1-2 | TRBV11-2 | CASSYTGSEGYTF | TGTGCCAGCAGCTATACAGGGTCGGAAGGCTACACCTTC
. | 12 | . | TRBJ2-5 | TRBV5-1 | CASSLLQETQYF | TGCGCCAGCAGCTTACTCCAAGAGACCCAGTACTTC
. | 16 | . | TRBJ2-1 | TRBV18 | CASSPPGLSRLAEQFF | TGTGCCAGCTCACCACCGGGACTTTCTCGGTTAGCTGAGCAGTTCTTC
. | 15 | . | TRBJ1-1 | TRBV19 | CASSILGRGSTEAFF | TGTGCCAGTAGTATACTCGGGCGGGGGAGCACTGAAGCTTTCTTT
. | 15 | . | TRBJ1-4 | TRBV4-3 | CASSRLRDPSEKLFF | TGCGCCAGCAGCCGCCTACGGGACCCGAGTGAAAAACTGTTTTTT
. | 13 | . | TRBJ1-5 | TRBV30 | CAWSPGGGQPQHF | TGTGCCTGGAGCCCAGGTGGGGGGCAGCCCCAGCATTTT
. | 13 | TRBD2 | TRBJ2-5 | TRBV6-6 | CASSLLASETQYF | TGTGCCAGCAGCTTACTAGCGTCCGAGACCCAGTACTTC
. | 17 | . | TRBJ1-4 | TRBV4-2 | CASSQDSSWTDNEKLFF | TGTGCCAGCAGCCAAGATTCGTCCTGGACAGACAATGAAAAACTGTTTTTT
. | 13 | . | TRBJ1-6 | TRBV27 | CASSPRDNSPLHF | TGTGCCAGCAGTCCCCGAGATAATTCACCCCTCCACTTT
. | 14 | . | TRBJ2-3 | TRBV5-1 | CASSLVTSTDTQYF | TGCGCCAGCAGCTTGGTAACTAGCACAGATACGCAGTATTTT
. | 13 | . | TRBJ1-5 | TRBV6-5 | CASSSYQNQPQHF | TGTGCCAGCAGTTCCTACCAGAATCAGCCCCAGCATTTT
. | 13 | . | TRBJ1-2 | TRBV5-1 | CASSLSGTYGYTF | TGCGCCAGCAGCTTGTCAGGGACCTATGGCTACACCTTC
once | 15 | . | TRBJ1-2 | TRBV7-9 | CASMSPTRGHYGYTF | TGTGCCAGCATGTCCCCAACGAGGGGTCACTATGGCTACACCTTC
. | 15 | TRBD1 | TRBJ2-2 | TRBV5-5 | CASSRWTGVTGELFF | TGTGCCAGCAGCCGGTGGACAGGGGTTACCGGGGAGCTGTTTTTT
. | 16 | TRBD1 | TRBJ2-3 | TRBV18 | CASSDRGRSSTDTQYF | TGTGCCAGCTCAGACAGGGGGCGCAGCAGCACAGATACGCAGTATTTT